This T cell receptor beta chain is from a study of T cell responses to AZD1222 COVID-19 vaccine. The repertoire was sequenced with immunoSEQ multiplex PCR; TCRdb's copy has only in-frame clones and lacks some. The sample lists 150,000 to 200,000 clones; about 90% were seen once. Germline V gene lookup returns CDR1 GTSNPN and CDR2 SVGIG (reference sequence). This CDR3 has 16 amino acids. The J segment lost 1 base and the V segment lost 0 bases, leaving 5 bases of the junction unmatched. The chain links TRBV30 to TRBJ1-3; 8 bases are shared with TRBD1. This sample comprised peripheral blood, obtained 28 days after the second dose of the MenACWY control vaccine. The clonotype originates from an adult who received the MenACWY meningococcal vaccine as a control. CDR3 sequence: CAWSVSGTGSGNTIYF. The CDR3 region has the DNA TGTGCCTGGAGTGTCTCCGGGACAGGTTCTGGAAACACCATATATTTT.